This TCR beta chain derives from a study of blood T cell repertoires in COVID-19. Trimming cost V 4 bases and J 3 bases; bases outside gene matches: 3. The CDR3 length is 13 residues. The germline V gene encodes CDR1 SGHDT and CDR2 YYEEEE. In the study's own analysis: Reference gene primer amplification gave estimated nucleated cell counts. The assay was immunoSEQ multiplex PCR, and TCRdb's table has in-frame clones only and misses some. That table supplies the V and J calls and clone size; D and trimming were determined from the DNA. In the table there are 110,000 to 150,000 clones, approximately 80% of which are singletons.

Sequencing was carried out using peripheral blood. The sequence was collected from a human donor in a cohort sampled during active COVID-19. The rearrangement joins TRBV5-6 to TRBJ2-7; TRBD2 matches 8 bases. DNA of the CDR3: TGTGCCAGCAGCCGGGGACTAGGCTACGAGCAGTACTTC. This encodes CASSRGLGYEQYF.